The 32 T cell receptor beta chains presented below share a single source sample, sequenced in a study of blood T cell repertoires in COVID-19. Sequencing used immunoSEQ multiplex PCR; TCRdb keeps in-frame clones, though not all of them. The sample has 350,000 to 550,000 clones, 75% to 90% seen once; the top ten hold 1.1%. The specimen sequenced was PBMCs or T cells enriched from blood (not recorded which). Source of these receptors: a man aged 30 to 39 who had recovered from COVID-19.

The chain couples TRBV6-5 to TRBJ2-6; 10 bases line up with TRBD1. CDR1 and CDR2 from the germline V gene are MNHEY and SVGAGI. V shed 11 bases and J 1 base; nucleotides not matched to a gene: 5. CDR3 length equals 15 residues. The CDR3 sequence is CASDRGRSGANVLTF. The DNA for the CDR3 is TGTGCCTCAGACAGGGGGCGGTCTGGGGCCAACGTCCTGACTTTC.

For this clone: The sample holds other DNA sequences that translate to the same CDR3. The chain has TRBV6-5 and TRBJ2-7, with 8 positions matching TRBD1. This CDR3 contains 14 residues. Germline trimming cut 2 bases from V and 5 bases from J; bases unmatched to any gene: 5. CDR1 is MNHEY, CDR2 SVGAGI, per germline. The CDR3 region is CASSYRDRGDEQYF. CDR3 sequence (DNA): TGTGCCAGCAGTTACCGCGACAGGGGCGACGAGCAGTACTTC.

The chain has TRBV7-2 and TRBJ2-7, with 10 positions matching TRBD2. This CDR3 comprises 19 residues. Trimming at V came to 5 bases and at J to 0 bases, leaving 16 bases not matched to a gene. Germline V CDR1 and CDR2: SGHTA, FQGNSA. In DNA, the CDR3 is TGTGCCAGCAGCACCCGGATAGCGGGAGGAGCATTCCTCTCCTACGAGCAGTACTTC. Translation: CASSTRIAGGAFLSYEQYF.

As DNA, the CDR3 is TGTGCCAGCAGCGAGGGAGGGGCGGCAATCTATGGCTACACCTTC. This codes for CASSEGGAAIYGYTF. V is TRBV11-2 and J is TRBJ1-2; possible D gene TRBD1, 5 bases. Germline lookup yields CDR1 SGHAT and CDR2 FQNNGV. This CDR3 is built from 15 residues. Trimming left V 5 bases short and J 4 bases short, with 17 bases between.

This chain uses TRBV4-1 with TRBJ1-2, with 9 bases that match TRBD1. After removal of 3 bases from V and 5 bases from J, the junction contained 7 bases not matched to a gene. The CDR3 is 15 residues long. CDR1 MGHRA and CDR2 YSYEKL come from the germline V gene. CDR3 loop: CASSQQQGAGYGYTF. In nucleotides, the CDR3 is TGCGCCAGCAGCCAGCAACAGGGGGCGGGATATGGCTACACCTTC.

This clone was detected only a few times. This chain links TRBV12-5 with TRBJ2-1; 11 bases are shared with TRBD1. V shed 5 bases and J 5 bases; nucleotides not matched to a gene: 5. The germline V gene has CDR1 LGHNT and CDR2 FRNRAP. The CDR3 runs to 15 residues. The CDR3 loop is CASGLGQGADNEQFF. DNA of the CDR3: TGTGCTAGTGGTCTCGGACAGGGGGCTGACAATGAGCAGTTCTTC.

This sequence joins TRBV28 and TRBJ2-7; TRBD1 agrees at 9 bases. From germline, CDR1 is MDHEN and CDR2 SYDVKM. CDR3 length: 15 amino acids. With 6 bases clipped from V and 1 base from J, the junction kept 7 bases outside the gene matches. CDR3: CASRAQGALSYEQYF. The CDR3 nucleotides read TGTGCCAGCAGGGCACAGGGGGCTCTGTCCTACGAGCAGTACTTC.

V is TRBV19 and J is TRBJ2-7, with 11 bases identical to TRBD2. V lost 5 bases, J lost 0 bases, and 3 bases stayed unmatched. CDR1 and CDR2 from the germline V gene are LNHDA and SQIVND (reference sequence). The CDR3 runs to 15 residues. Written as DNA, the CDR3 is TGTGCCAGTAGTGCAACTAGCGGGAGCTCCTACGAGCAGTACTTC. Translating it yields CASSATSGSSYEQYF.

V and J are TRBV28 and TRBJ2-2; possibly TRBD2 for D (5 bases). CDR3 size: 15 residues. The germline V gene encodes CDR1 MDHEN and CDR2 SYDVKM. The V end was cut by 4 bases, the J end by 5 bases, with 14 bases between. For the CDR3, the DNA is TGTGCCAGCAGTTCCCTAGCCCCCCGGACCGGGGAGCTGTTTTTT. Its protein is CASSSLAPRTGELFF.

The chain joins TRBV28 to TRBJ2-5, with 9 bases that match TRBD1. The CDR3 is made up of 15 amino acids. Germline V gives CDR1 MDHEN, CDR2 SYDVKM. The V gene end was trimmed by 6 bases and the J gene end by 5 bases; junction bases not matched to a gene: 10. This CDR3 is CASSPPGQGWETQYF. The CDR3 DNA sequence: TGTGCCAGCAGCCCACCAGGACAGGGGTGGGAGACCCAGTACTTC.

The chain uses TRBV2 and TRBJ2-3; the match to TRBD2 covers 11 bases. The CDR3 is made up of 17 amino acids. V dropped 8 bases and J dropped 1; count of bases not matched to a gene: 11. Germline-derived CDR1 and CDR2 are SNHLY and FYNNEI. This chain's CDR3 is CASVSFLLAGGTDTQYF. In DNA form, the CDR3 reads TGTGCCAGCGTATCCTTTTTACTAGCGGGAGGCACAGATACGCAGTATTTT.

CDR3 sequence reads: CASGFDRETEAFF. CDR3 DNA: TGTGCCAGCGGGTTTGACAGGGAAACTGAAGCTTTCTTT. The J gene is TRBJ1-1, the V gene TRBV28; 7 bases align to TRBD1. V lost 8 bases, J lost 5 bases, and 8 bases stayed unmatched. Germline V CDR1 and CDR2: MDHEN, SYDVKM. There are 13 residues in the CDR3.

In nucleotides, the CDR3 is TGTGCCAGCAGTTTGCACCAGGGGGCTCTAATATATAGCAATCAGCCCCAGCATTTT. As protein: CASSLHQGALIYSNQPQHF. V gene TRBV28 combines with J gene TRBJ1-5; 8 bases are a match to TRBD1. CDR3 size: 19 residues. Germline V CDR1 and CDR2: MDHEN, SYDVKM. After removal of 3 bases from V and 0 bases from J, the junction contained 13 bases not matched to a gene.

V usage is TRBV27 and J usage is TRBJ2-1, with 9 bases identical to TRBD2. The germline V gene encodes CDR1 MNHEY and CDR2 SMNVEV (reference sequence). The CDR3 consists of 15 residues. V trimming: 2 bases; J trimming: 8 bases; junction bases outside the gene matches: 7. CDR3 DNA: TGTGCCAGCAGTTTAGTCGGGACTAGCATCTATGAGCAGTTCTTC. It yields the protein CASSLVGTSIYEQFF.

This clone turned up a few times. The rearrangement joins TRBV19 to TRBJ2-7, with D tentatively TRBD1 (5 bases). The ends were cut back, 3 bases at V and 1 base at J, with 13 bases in the middle. This CDR3 region has 15 residues. Germline lookup yields CDR1 LNHDA and CDR2 SQIVND (reference sequence). The CDR3 protein is CASSISHRISYEQYF. The CDR3 DNA reads TGTGCCAGTAGTATTTCTCACAGGATTTCCTACGAGCAGTACTTC.

CDR3 sequence reads: CASSLGLAGGTDTQYF. The CDR3, as DNA: TGTGCCAGCAGTCTCGGACTAGCGGGGGGTACAGATACGCAGTATTTT. The genes are TRBV27 and TRBJ2-3; TRBD2 matches at 14 bases. Germline lookup yields CDR1 MNHEY and CDR2 SMNVEV (reference sequence). The CDR3 is made up of 16 amino acids. Trimming at V came to 5 bases and at J to 3 bases, leaving 4 bases not matched to a gene.

The chain has TRBV10-3 and TRBJ2-7; D gene ambiguous. This CDR3 is 13 amino acids long. Trimming pared 3 bases from V and 4 bases from J, leaving 10 bases between. Germline V gene data show CDR1 as ENHRY and CDR2 as SYGVKD. As DNA, the CDR3 is TGTGCCATCAGTGATCCTGCGCGGTACGAGCAGTACTTC. Its protein product is CAISDPARYEQYF.

The CDR3 region has the DNA TGTGCCAGCAGTGAGGAGGTTGGAGGGAGTGAGCAGTTCTTC. It codes for CASSEEVGGSEQFF. V usage is TRBV2 and J usage is TRBJ2-1, with a weak D call TRBD2 (6 bases). Germline CDR1 and CDR2: SNHLY and FYNNEI. V was pared by 3 bases and J by 9 bases, with 15 bases between. The CDR3 runs 14 residues.

V usage is TRBV9 and J usage is TRBJ2-1; 13 bases line up with TRBD2. The CDR3 has 17 amino acids. Trimming removed 4 bases from V and 9 bases from J; junction bases left unmatched: 13. CDR1 and CDR2 from the germline V gene are SGDLS and YYNGEE. The CDR3 protein is CASSPRAGTSGTIEQFF. CDR3 DNA sequence: TGTGCCAGCAGCCCCAGGGCAGGGACTAGCGGGACGATTGAGCAGTTCTTC.

The chain carries TRBV5-1 and TRBJ2-1; D not certain. CDR3 length: 16 amino acids. V was clipped by 0 bases and J by 1 base, with 11 bases between them. The germline gives CDR1 SGHRS, CDR2 YFSETQ. The CDR3 here is CASSLVVTKSYNEQFF. The CDR3 region has the DNA TGCGCCAGCAGCTTGGTTGTCACAAAGTCCTACAATGAGCAGTTCTTC. The full variable domain, rest sourced from reference TRBV5-1 and TRBJ2-1, is KAGVTQTPRYLIKTRGQQVTLSCSPISGHRSVSWYQQTPGQGLQFLFEYFSETQRNKGNFPGRFSGRQFSNSRSEMNVSTLELGDSALYLCASSLVVTKSYNEQFFGPGTRLTVL.

This chain uses TRBV10-3 with TRBJ2-2; a weak D match, TRBD2 (5 bases). From germline, CDR1 is ENHRY and CDR2 SYGVKD. The ends were cut back, 0 bases at V and 5 bases at J, with 10 bases in the middle. The CDR3 has 15 amino acids. CDR3 DNA sequence: TGTGCCATCAGTGAGTCGACGACTATTACCGGGGAGCTGTTTTTT. It encodes CAISESTTITGELFF.

This clone was found once. V gene TRBV21-1 combines with J gene TRBJ1-2; TRBD1 is the table's D call, not checked against the DNA. TRBV21-1 is labeled a pseudogene. CDR3 length: 14 residues. This chain's CDR3 is CASSTRDRGYGYTF. The CDR3 nucleotides read TGTGCCAGCAGCACACGGGACAGGGGCTATGGCTACACCTTC.

J is TRBJ2-7 and V is TRBV7-9; weak D call: TRBD1 (6 bases). Between the trimmed V and J ends, which lost 5 bases and 2 bases, there was a span of 16 bases. CDR3 length: 15 amino acids. CDR1 is SEHNR, CDR2 FQNEAQ, per germline (reference sequence). This CDR3 reads CASSGRTAVTYEQYF. CDR3 sequence (DNA): TGTGCCAGCAGCGGAAGGACAGCCGTAACCTACGAGCAGTACTTC.

This chain joins TRBV28 and TRBJ2-2, with TRBD1 matching over 9 bases. The CDR3 is made up of 16 amino acids. The V segment lost 6 bases and the J segment 4 bases; nucleotides outside the gene matches: 9. In germline, CDR1 is MDHEN, CDR2 SYDVKM. The CDR3 protein is CASSSPPGQGTGELFF. The CDR3 nucleotides read TGTGCCAGCAGCTCCCCTCCGGGACAGGGCACCGGGGAGCTGTTTTTT. The full variable domain, in which reference TRBV28 and TRBJ2-2 provide the parts outside the CDR3, is DVKVTQSSRYLVKRTGEKVFLECVQDMDHENMFWYRQDPGLGLRLIYFSYDVKMKEKGDIPEGYSVSREKKERFSLILESASTNQTSMYLCASSSPPGQGTGELFFGEGSRLTVL.

This chain uses TRBV7-2 with TRBJ2-7; D possibly corresponds to TRBD2 (6 bases). The germline V gene encodes CDR1 SGHTA and CDR2 FQGNSA. V was cut by 4 bases and J by 3 bases, with 13 bases left in between. The CDR3 is made up of 14 amino acids. The CDR3 loop reads CASSSGSGGYEQYF. The DNA of the CDR3 is TGTGCCAGCAGCTCCGGGAGTGGGGGCTACGAGCAGTACTTC.

The chain couples TRBV5-1 to TRBJ2-2; TRBD2 agrees at 9 bases. Germline V gives CDR1 SGHRS, CDR2 YFSETQ. The ends lost 1 base at V and 5 bases at J; junction bases unmatched: 3. The CDR3 covers 15 residues. For the CDR3, the DNA is TGCGCCAGCAGCTTGATAGCGGGAGATACCGGGGAGCTGTTTTTT. It encodes CASSLIAGDTGELFF.

The gene calls are TRBV9 and TRBJ2-2, with 9 bases identical to TRBD2. This CDR3 has 15 residues. Germline V CDR1 and CDR2: SGDLS, YYNGEE. V shed 2 bases, J shed 6 bases, and the junction held 5 bases outside the gene matches. CDR3 sequence: CASSVSSGSSGELFF. The CDR3 nucleotides are TGTGCCAGCAGCGTGAGTAGCGGGAGTTCCGGGGAGCTGTTTTTT.

The count of this clone is one. V gene TRBV28 combines with J gene TRBJ2-2; TRBD2 matches at 10 bases. Germline CDR1 MDHEN, CDR2 SYDVKM. The J segment lost 4 bases and the V segment lost 6 bases, leaving 8 bases of the junction unmatched. CDR3 length: 16 residues. The CDR3 sequence: CASSSRTSGSTGELFF. CDR3 DNA sequence: TGTGCCAGCAGCTCAAGGACTAGCGGATCCACCGGGGAGCTGTTTTTT.

This chain uses TRBV30 with TRBJ1-4; D is unclear. The CDR3 is made up of 15 amino acids. The germline V gene encodes CDR1 GTSNPN and CDR2 SVGIG (reference sequence). V was pared by 4 bases and J by 8 bases, with 20 bases between. The CDR3, as DNA: TGTGCCTGGAATGAAGGAACCGTCGGAGGGGAAAAACTGTTTTTT. This sequence encodes CAWNEGTVGGEKLFF.

The chain carries TRBV30 and TRBJ1-1; possible D gene TRBD1, 6 bases. The CDR3 sequence is 14 residues long. Germline CDR1 reads GTSNPN; CDR2 reads SVGIG (reference sequence). V was clipped by 0 bases and J by 6 bases, with 14 bases between them. The CDR3 coding sequence is TGTGCCTGGAGTGTAATACAGGGAGGGTCTGAAGCTTTCTTT. This sequence encodes CAWSVIQGGSEAFF.

J is TRBJ1-2 and V is TRBV19, with 8 bases aligning to TRBD1. The CDR3 extends over 13 amino acids. The V gene end was trimmed by 10 bases and the J gene end by 6 bases; junction bases not matched to a gene: 10. In germline, CDR1 is LNHDA, CDR2 SQIVND (reference sequence). CDR3 protein: CATWDRLGDGYTF. CDR3 sequence (DNA): TGTGCCACTTGGGACAGGTTGGGTGATGGCTACACCTTC.

The gene calls are TRBV5-1 and TRBJ2-1, with D possibly matching TRBD2 (6 bases). The germline CDR1 and CDR2 sequences are SGHRS and YFSETQ. This CDR3 has 15 residues. The V end lost 4 bases, the J end lost 10 bases, and 21 bases lay between the germline ends. The CDR3 nucleotides are TGCGCCAGCAGCCCGGCGATGGGTGGGGCGGGAGAGCAGTTCTTC. Protein sequence: CASSPAMGGAGEQFF.